One and the same sample provided the 32 T cell receptor beta chains below, sequenced in a study of shared clonotypes between healthy human individuals. The data were produced by immunoSEQ multiplex PCR, yet TCRdb's version contains in-frame clones alone and is incomplete. The sample shows roughly 2.1 million clones, about 93% of them seen only once. Terminally differentiated effector memory CD45RA+ cells were excluded from the naive CD8 cells, which were CD45RO-negative and positively selected for CCR7. Sequencing was carried out using naive CD8+ T cells from PBMCs. The source of these receptors is a man in his late teens or twenties in good health. Some clones in this sample may be carry-over from other donors' samples.

Comments on this clone: Other nucleotide sequences from this sample produce the same CDR3. The chain carries TRBV27 and TRBJ2-1; D may match TRBD1 or TRBD2 (5 bases each). Trimming took 3 bases from V and 8 from J, leaving 8 bases between them. CDR1 and CDR2 from the germline V gene are MNHEY and SMNVEV (reference sequence). CDR3 length: 12 residues. CDR3 bases: TGTGCCAGCAGTTTGGGGGTGGATGAGCAGTTCTTC. Residues: CASSLGVDEQFF.

The table lists this clone with a few counts. Other DNA sequences in the same sample also yield this CDR3. The chain joins TRBV27 to TRBJ2-7, with D possibly TRBD1 on 5 matching bases. Germline values: CDR1 MNHEY, CDR2 SMNVEV (reference sequence). The CDR3 runs 12 residues. The V and J ends lost 2 bases and 3 bases respectively, with 5 bases between them. For the CDR3, the DNA is TGTGCCAGCAGTTTACAGGGCTACGAGCAGTACTTC. Its translation: CASSLQGYEQYF.

This sequence joins TRBV7-9 and TRBJ1-5; 10 bases match TRBD1. Germline loops: CDR1 SEHNR, CDR2 FQNEAQ (reference sequence). J gave up 5 bases and V 7 bases, and 5 bases lay outside the gene matches. The CDR3 has 14 residues. CDR3 amino acids: CASTSGTGDQPQHF. The CDR3 DNA sequence: TGTGCCAGCACCTCCGGGACAGGGGATCAGCCCCAGCATTTT. The variable domain in full, with the rest retrieved from reference TRBV7-9 and TRBJ1-5, is DTGVSQNPRHKITKRGQNVTFRCDPISEHNRLYWYRQTLGQGPEFLTYFQNEAQLEKSRLLSDRFSAERPKGSFSTLEIQRTEQGDSAMYLCASTSGTGDQPQHFGDGTRLSIL.

This chain joins TRBV4-1 and TRBJ2-7; 7 bases align to TRBD2. Germline V CDR1 and CDR2: MGHRA, YSYEKL. CDR3 size: 17 residues. V was pared by 0 bases and J by 6 bases, with 14 bases of the junction left unmatched. CDR3 nucleotides: TGCGCCAGCAGCCAAGATCGGGTCTCAGGGAGGGAGCTCGAGCAGTACTTC. It translates to CASSQDRVSGRELEQYF.

Details on this clone: At the DNA level, this CDR3 is encoded by other sequences in the same sample as well. This chain joins TRBV15 and TRBJ1-5; D uncertain. This CDR3 spans 15 amino acids. V was clipped by 3 bases and J by 0 bases, with 9 bases between them. Germline values: CDR1 LNHNV, CDR2 YYDKDF (reference sequence). CDR3 nucleotide sequence: TGTGCCACCAGCAGGGGGAGGAATAGCAATCAGCCCCAGCATTTT. Its protein is CATSRGRNSNQPQHF.

V usage is TRBV28 and J usage is TRBJ2-3; D call uncertain. The CDR3 spans 14 residues. The V end lost 2 bases, the J end lost 1 base, and 7 bases lay between the germline ends. The germline CDR1 and CDR2 sequences are MDHEN and SYDVKM. DNA of the CDR3: TGTGCCAGCAGTTTACAGCGCGGCACAGATACGCAGTATTTT. Protein sequence: CASSLQRGTDTQYF.

The chain combines TRBV9 with TRBJ1-4; D gene unclear. The germline V gene encodes CDR1 SGDLS and CDR2 YYNGEE. V dropped 0 bases and J dropped 7 bases, with 16 bases sitting between them. The CDR3 is 16 amino acids. CDR3 in amino acids: CASSVAKGFGTEKLFF. The CDR3 coding sequence is TGTGCCAGCAGCGTAGCGAAGGGTTTCGGCACTGAAAAACTGTTTTTT.

The chain links TRBV27 to TRBJ2-5; the D gene is possibly TRBD2 (6 bases). V lost 3 bases to trimming and J lost 1 base, with 18 bases between them. Germline CDR1 MNHEY, CDR2 SMNVEV (reference sequence). This CDR3 spans 17 amino acids. The chain's CDR3 is CASSFLSSAPAQETQYF. The CDR3 DNA is TGTGCCAGCAGTTTCCTATCTAGCGCCCCGGCCCAAGAGACCCAGTACTTC.

Notes on this clone: Compared with germline, one end of the junction differs, possibly owing to a read error. V gene TRBV7-9 combines with J gene TRBJ1-1; the D is unclear. CDR1 and CDR2 (germline): SEHNR, FQNEAQ (reference sequence). There are 15 residues in the CDR3. The CDR3 nucleotides are TGCGCCAGCAGCTCTCGACGGGAGGGCCACACTGAAGCTTTCTTT. Its protein is CASSSRREGHTEAFF.

This chain uses TRBV27 with TRBJ2-5, with 7 bases identical to TRBD1. The end of the DNA is better explained by TRBJ2-7, so the J call may be wrong. This CDR3 is built from 14 residues. In germline, CDR1 is MNHEY, CDR2 SMNVEV (reference sequence). CDR3 loop: CASSPLDRVHEQYF. In DNA, the CDR3 is TGTGCCAGCAGTCCCCTCGACAGGGTACACGAGCAGTACTTC.

The J gene is TRBJ1-5, the V gene TRBV6-1; 10 bases fit TRBD1. The V gene's germline CDR1 is MNHNS and CDR2 SASEGT. The J segment lost 0 bases and the V segment lost 8 bases, leaving 4 bases of the junction unmatched. This CDR3 is 15 amino acids long. The CDR3 protein is CASGTGVYSNQPQHF. DNA for the CDR3: TGTGCCAGCGGGACAGGGGTCTATAGCAATCAGCCCCAGCATTTT.

This sequence joins TRBV9 and TRBJ2-6, with TRBD1 identical over 8 bases. V lost 2 bases, J lost 0 bases, and 4 bases stayed unmatched. Germline V gene data show CDR1 as SGDLS and CDR2 as YYNGEE. The CDR3 sequence is 17 residues long. The CDR3 DNA reads as TGTGCCAGCAGCGTTAGACAGGGGCCCTCTGGGGCCAACGTCCTGACTTTC. This encodes CASSVRQGPSGANVLTF.

This rearrangement joins TRBV4-1 to TRBJ1-2, with D perhaps matching TRBD1 (6 bases). The germline V and J ends were trimmed by 1 base and 3 bases, with 18 bases remaining between them. Germline CDR1 reads MGHRA; CDR2 reads YSYEKL. This CDR3 has 17 amino acids. CDR3 in amino acids: CASSQGGRTEVDYGYTF. Here the CDR3 DNA reads TGCGCCAGCAGCCAAGGTGGTCGGACAGAGGTCGACTATGGCTACACCTTC.

CDR3 protein: CSASTGGNEKLFF. In DNA form, the CDR3 reads TGCAGCGCCTCAACAGGGGGGAATGAAAAACTGTTTTTT. J is TRBJ1-4 and V is TRBV29-1, with TRBD1 identical over 8 bases. The germline CDR1 and CDR2 sequences are SQVTM and ANQGSEA. The CDR3 is 13 amino acids. V lost 7 bases and J lost 5; bases outside the gene matches: 6.

The genes are TRBV15 and TRBJ2-2, with 12 bases lining up with TRBD2. The J segment lost 5 bases and the V segment lost 1 base, leaving 5 bases of the junction unmatched. The length of the CDR3 is 17 residues. Germline lookup yields CDR1 LNHNV and CDR2 YYDKDF (reference sequence). As DNA, the CDR3 is TGTGCCACCAGCAGAGGACTAGCGGGAGTACAAACCGGGGAGCTGTTTTTT. Residues: CATSRGLAGVQTGELFF.

This chain's CDR3 is CASSLTPPNEQFF. In nucleotides, the CDR3 is TGTGCCAGCAGCTTAACCCCTCCCAATGAGCAGTTCTTC. The genes are TRBV11-2 and TRBJ2-1; D ambiguous. V shed 2 bases and J shed 6 bases, with 8 bases lying between them. There are 13 residues in the CDR3. CDR1 and CDR2 from the germline V gene are SGHAT and FQNNGV.

The chain couples TRBV29-1 to TRBJ2-1, with D perhaps TRBD2 (6 bases). Deletions cut 5 bases from V and 0 bases from J, with 11 bases between. The CDR3 length is 14 residues. Germline V lookup: CDR1 SQVTM, CDR2 ANQGSEA. The DNA for the CDR3 is TGCAGCGTTTGGGCGGGGAGCTCCTACAATGAGCAGTTCTTC. Residues: CSVWAGSSYNEQFF.

This chain joins TRBV28 and TRBJ1-1; D gene uncertain. V was pared by 2 bases and J by 3 bases, with 13 bases between. The CDR3 has 15 amino acids. Germline V gene data show CDR1 as MDHEN and CDR2 as SYDVKM. CDR3 amino acids: CASSLMGSSHTEAFF. The CDR3 bases are TGTGCCAGCAGTTTAATGGGCAGCAGCCACACTGAAGCTTTCTTT.

This clone was detected once. Within the sample, other DNA sequences also encode this same CDR3. V usage is TRBV11-2 and J usage is TRBJ2-3; 7 nucleotides align to TRBD2. The CDR3 runs 16 residues. Germline-derived CDR1 and CDR2 are SGHAT and FQNNGV. Unmatched junction bases numbered 4, after V lost 1 base and J lost 0 bases. The chain's CDR3 is CASSLGLAASTDTQYF. In nucleotides, the CDR3 is TGTGCCAGCAGCTTAGGTCTAGCGGCTAGCACAGATACGCAGTATTTT.

For this clone: The sample carries other DNA sequences with the same CDR3. CDR3 nucleotide sequence: TGTGCCAGCAGCTCTAGACAGGGCACCGGGGAGCTGTTTTTT. It yields the protein CASSSRQGTGELFF. The chain carries TRBV7-3 and TRBJ2-2; 7 bases fit TRBD1. Germline CDR1 and CDR2: SGHTA and FQGTGA. J lost 4 bases, V lost 4 bases, and 3 bases had no gene match. This CDR3 is 14 amino acids long. The full variable domain, with the rest looked up from reference TRBV7-3 and TRBJ2-2, is GAGVSQTPSNKVTEKGKYVELRCDPISGHTALYWYRQSLGQGPEFLIYFQGTGAADDSGLPNDRFFAVRPEGSVSTLKIQRTERGDSAVYLCASSSRQGTGELFFGEGSRLTVL.

This CDR3 is CASSQGQVPVYGYTF. The CDR3 nucleotides are TGCGCCAGCAGCCAAGGACAGGTGCCGGTTTATGGCTACACCTTC. V and J are TRBV4-3 and TRBJ1-2; D possibly corresponds to TRBD1 (6 bases). CDR1 LGHNA and CDR2 YSLEER come from the germline V gene. Trimming removed 1 base at V and 5 bases at J, with 14 bases between. The CDR3 length is 15 residues.

The genes are TRBV7-6 and TRBJ2-1, with D possibly TRBD1 on 6 matching bases. V dropped 1 base and J dropped 1 base, with 11 bases sitting between them. The CDR3 sequence is 16 residues long. CDR1 is SGHVS, CDR2 FNYEAQ, per germline. CDR3 loop: CASSLVVTGSYNEQFF. The DNA of the CDR3 is TGTGCCAGCAGCTTAGTTGTGACAGGATCCTACAATGAGCAGTTCTTC.

This chain uses TRBV9 with TRBJ2-3; the D is unclear. The CDR3 length is 16 residues. The V and J ends lost 1 base and 2 bases respectively, with 14 bases between them. Looked up from germline, CDR1 is SGDLS and CDR2 is YYNGEE. This chain's CDR3 is CASSVFANGITDTQYF. The CDR3 bases are TGTGCCAGCAGCGTATTCGCGAATGGTATCACAGATACGCAGTATTTT.

This chain connects TRBV14 to TRBJ1-2; no firm D call. This CDR3 is built from 14 residues. Trimming cost V 5 bases and J 3 bases, with 13 bases left between them. Germline V gene sequence: CDR1 SGHDN, CDR2 FVKESK. The CDR3, as DNA: TGTGCCAGCAGCTATAATTACGGGGACTATGGCTACACCTTC. It yields the protein CASSYNYGDYGYTF.

J is TRBJ2-2 and V is TRBV14; the D is unclear. The germline V and J ends were trimmed by 6 bases and 5 bases, with 10 bases remaining between them. Germline V gene data show CDR1 as SGHDN and CDR2 as FVKESK. This CDR3 comprises 13 residues. The CDR3 here is CASSRVGTGELFF. The CDR3 nucleotides read TGTGCCAGCAGTCGAGTGGGGACCGGGGAGCTGTTTTTT. Complete variable domain (other parts from reference TRBV14 and TRBJ2-2): EAGVTQFPSHSVIEKGQTVTLRCDPISGHDNLYWYRRVMGKEIKFLLHFVKESKQDESGMPNNRFLAERTGGTYSTLKVQPAELEDSGVYFCASSRVGTGELFFGEGSRLTVL.

The CDR3 DNA is TGTGCCAGCAGTCTAGCGCAGAGCTCCTACAATGAGCAGTTCTTC. Encoded protein: CASSLAQSSYNEQFF. V is TRBV6-5 and J is TRBJ2-1, with D tentatively TRBD2 (6 bases). This CDR3 comprises 15 residues. CDR1 and CDR2 from the germline V gene are MNHEY and SVGAGI. The germline V and J ends were trimmed by 5 bases and 0 bases, with 11 bases remaining between them.

The chain has TRBV11-2 and TRBJ2-5, with TRBD1 matching 10 bases. V dropped 1 base and J dropped 6; count of bases not matched to a gene: 5. CDR1 is SGHAT, CDR2 FQNNGV, per germline. The CDR3 is 15 residues long. The DNA for the CDR3 is TGTGCCAGCAGCTTAGCTGGGACAGGGGAACAGACCCAGTACTTC. Its translation is CASSLAGTGEQTQYF.

This rearrangement joins TRBV9 to TRBJ2-2, with 10 bases that match TRBD2. The CDR3 consists of 19 residues. Looked up from germline, CDR1 is SGDLS and CDR2 is YYNGEE. J was trimmed by 0 bases and V by 0 bases; bases with no gene match: 8. This CDR3 reads CASSVGQASGGTNTGELFF. DNA of the CDR3: TGTGCCAGCAGCGTAGGTCAGGCTAGCGGGGGAACGAACACCGGGGAGCTGTTTTTT.

V usage is TRBV28 and J usage is TRBJ2-7, with a weak D call TRBD1 (6 bases). V was clipped by 5 bases and J by 1 base, with 6 bases between them. CDR1 is MDHEN and CDR2 is SYDVKM in the germline V gene. The CDR3 is 12 residues long. CDR3 amino acids: CASSTGSYEQYF. In nucleotides, the CDR3 is TGTGCCAGCAGTACAGGGTCCTACGAGCAGTACTTC.

The rearrangement links TRBV28 to TRBJ2-7; no definite D call. Trimming left V 2 bases short and J 0 bases short, with 14 bases between. CDR1 is MDHEN, CDR2 SYDVKM, per germline. The CDR3 has 16 amino acids. Here the CDR3 reads CASSLVQSLSSYEQYF. The CDR3 region has the DNA TGTGCCAGCAGTTTAGTACAGTCCCTGAGCTCCTACGAGCAGTACTTC.

CDR3 region: CASEAGRAGGYTF. The CDR3 region has the DNA TGTGCCAGCGAAGCCGGCAGGGCGGGTGGCTACACCTTC. The genes are TRBV25-1 and TRBJ1-2, with TRBD1 as a possible D gene (5 bases). Germline lookup yields CDR1 MGHDK and CDR2 SYGVNS. There are 13 residues in the CDR3. V lost 8 bases and J 7 bases, leaving 17 bases between the germline ends.

The V gene is TRBV11-2, the J gene TRBJ2-7, with TRBD2 matching over 10 bases. Germline CDR1 is SGHAT and CDR2 is FQNNGV. V was clipped by 1 base and J by 5 bases; unmatched bases: 11. This CDR3 region has 17 residues. The CDR3: CASSLVIAGGRENEQYF. The CDR3 bases are TGTGCCAGCAGCTTAGTGATAGCGGGAGGACGAGAGAACGAGCAGTACTTC.